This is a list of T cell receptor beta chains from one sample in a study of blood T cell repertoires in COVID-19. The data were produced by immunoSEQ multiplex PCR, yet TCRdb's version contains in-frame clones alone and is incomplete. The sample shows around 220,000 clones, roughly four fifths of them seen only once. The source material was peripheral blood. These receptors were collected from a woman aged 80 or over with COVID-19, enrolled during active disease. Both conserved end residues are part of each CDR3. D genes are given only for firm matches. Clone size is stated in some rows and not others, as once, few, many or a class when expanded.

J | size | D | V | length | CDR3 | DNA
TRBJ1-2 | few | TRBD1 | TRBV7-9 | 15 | CASSWRQGASYGYTF | TGTGCCAGCAGCTGGCGACAGGGGGCTAGCTATGGCTACACCTTC
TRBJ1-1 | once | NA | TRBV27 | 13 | CASSWSTNTEAFF | TGTGCCAGCAGTTGGAGCACGAACACTGAAGCTTTCTTT
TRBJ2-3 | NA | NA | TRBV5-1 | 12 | CASLGPTDTQYF | TGCGCCAGCCTTGGGCCCACAGATACGCAGTATTTT
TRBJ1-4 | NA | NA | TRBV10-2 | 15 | CASRIQDSPSSKLFF | TGCGCCAGCAGAATCCAGGACAGCCCCAGTTCAAAACTGTTTTTT
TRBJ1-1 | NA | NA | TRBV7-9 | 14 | CASSLETPNTEAFF | TGTGCCAGCAGCTTAGAAACACCTAACACTGAAGCTTTCTTT
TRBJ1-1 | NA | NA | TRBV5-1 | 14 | CASSLEGSYTEAFF | TGCGCCAGCAGCTTGGAGGGGTCGTACACTGAAGCTTTCTTT
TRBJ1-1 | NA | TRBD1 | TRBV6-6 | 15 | CASSYGGQADTEAFF | TGTGCCAGCAGTTACGGGGGACAGGCGGACACTGAAGCTTTCTTT
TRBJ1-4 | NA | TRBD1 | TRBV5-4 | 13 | CASSPDRDEKLFF | TGTGCCAGCAGCCCAGACAGGGATGAAAAACTGTTTTTT
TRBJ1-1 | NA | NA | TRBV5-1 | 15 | CASSLAGGEGTEAFF | TGCGCCAGCAGCTTGGCGGGCGGAGAGGGCACTGAAGCTTTCTTT
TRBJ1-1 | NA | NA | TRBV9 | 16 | CASSRLGKGQDTEAFF | TGTGCCAGCAGCCGCCTGGGGAAGGGGCAGGACACTGAAGCTTTCTTT
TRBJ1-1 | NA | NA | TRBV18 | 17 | CASSPPMGARLDTEAFF | TGTGCCAGCTCACCACCGATGGGGGCTCGGTTAGACACTGAAGCTTTCTTT
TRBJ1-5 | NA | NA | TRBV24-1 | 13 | CATSGSSNQPQHF | TGTGCCACCAGTGGTTCGAGCAATCAGCCCCAGCATTTT
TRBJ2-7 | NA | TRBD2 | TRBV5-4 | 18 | CASSRPGVRQGEGGEQYF | TGTGCCAGCAGCCGACCTGGTGTGCGACAAGGGGAGGGAGGGGAGCAGTACTTC
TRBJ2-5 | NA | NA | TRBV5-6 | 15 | CASSLRSGVRETQYF | TGTGCCAGCAGCTTGCGCTCAGGGGTACGGGAGACCCAGTACTTC
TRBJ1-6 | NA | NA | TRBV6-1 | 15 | CASSEAGRINSPLHF | TGTGCCAGCAGTGAGGCAGGAAGGATTAATTCACCCCTCCACTTT
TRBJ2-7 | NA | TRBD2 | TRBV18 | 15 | CASSRTSGGWYEQYF | TGTGCCAGCTCTCGCACTAGCGGGGGGTGGTACGAGCAGTACTTC
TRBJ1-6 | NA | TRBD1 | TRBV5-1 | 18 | CASSLGRDRSSYNSPLHF | TGCGCCAGCAGCTTGGGCCGGGACAGGAGCTCCTATAATTCACCCCTCCACTTT
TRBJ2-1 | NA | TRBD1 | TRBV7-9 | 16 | CASSSDRGVRYNEQFF | TGTGCCAGCAGCTCAGACAGGGGGGTTCGCTACAATGAGCAGTTCTTC
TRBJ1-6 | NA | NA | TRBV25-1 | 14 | CASSGHLSNSPLHF | TGTGCCAGCAGTGGACACCTATCAAATTCACCCCTCCACTTT
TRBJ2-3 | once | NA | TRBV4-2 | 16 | CASSEFQGLRTDTQYF | TGTGCCAGCAGCGAATTTCAGGGATTACGCACAGATACGCAGTATTTT
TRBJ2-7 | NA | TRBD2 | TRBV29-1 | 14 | CSVESGTSSYEQYF | TGCAGCGTTGAATCTGGGACTAGCTCCTACGAGCAGTACTTC
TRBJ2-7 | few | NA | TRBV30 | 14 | CAWSERVRAGEQYF | TGTGCCTGGAGTGAAAGGGTACGAGCGGGCGAGCAGTACTTC
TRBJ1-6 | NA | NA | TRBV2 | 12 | CASRRVLPPLHF | TGTGCCAGCAGACGGGTCCTCCCTCCCCTCCACTTT
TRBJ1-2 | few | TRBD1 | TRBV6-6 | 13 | CASSLTGDYGYTF | TGTGCCAGCAGTTTGACAGGGGACTATGGCTACACCTTC
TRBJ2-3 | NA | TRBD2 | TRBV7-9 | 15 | CASSLTSGGADTQYF | TGTGCCAGCAGCCTGACTAGCGGGGGAGCAGATACGCAGTATTTT
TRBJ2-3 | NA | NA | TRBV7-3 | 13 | CASSMQGGDTQYF | TGTGCCAGCAGCATGCAGGGAGGCGATACGCAGTATTTT
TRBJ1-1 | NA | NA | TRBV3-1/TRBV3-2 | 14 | CASSRARGNTEAFF | TGTGCCAGCAGCCGGGCCAGGGGGAACACTGAAGCTTTCTTT
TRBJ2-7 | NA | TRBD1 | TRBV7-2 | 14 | CASSLVGGPYEQYF | TGTGCCAGCAGCTTAGTAGGGGGCCCCTACGAGCAGTACTTC
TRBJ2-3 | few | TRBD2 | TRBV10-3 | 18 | CAISEGAGGPWGTDTQYF | TGTGCCATCAGTGAAGGTGCGGGGGGGCCCTGGGGCACAGATACGCAGTATTTT
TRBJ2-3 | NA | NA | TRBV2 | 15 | CASCDRLISTDTQYF | TGTGCCAGCTGTGACAGGCTAATTTCCACAGATACGCAGTATTTT
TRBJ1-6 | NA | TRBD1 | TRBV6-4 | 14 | CASSPGQYFSPLHF | TGTGCCAGCAGTCCGGGACAGTATTTCTCACCCCTCCACTTT
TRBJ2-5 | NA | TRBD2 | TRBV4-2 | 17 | CASSQETSGGARETQYF | TGTGCCAGCAGCCAAGAGACTAGCGGGGGGGCTAGGGAGACCCAGTACTTC
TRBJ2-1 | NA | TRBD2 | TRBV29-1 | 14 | CSVGTSLVGNEQFF | TGCAGCGTTGGGACTAGTTTAGTGGGGAATGAGCAGTTCTTC
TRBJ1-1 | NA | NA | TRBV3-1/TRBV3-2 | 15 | CASSLIGQSLGEAFF | TGTGCCAGCAGCCTTATAGGACAGTCCTTGGGTGAAGCTTTCTTT
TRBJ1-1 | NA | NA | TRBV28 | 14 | CASSLSGVNTEAFF | TGTGCCAGCAGTTTAAGCGGGGTGAACACTGAAGCTTTCTTT